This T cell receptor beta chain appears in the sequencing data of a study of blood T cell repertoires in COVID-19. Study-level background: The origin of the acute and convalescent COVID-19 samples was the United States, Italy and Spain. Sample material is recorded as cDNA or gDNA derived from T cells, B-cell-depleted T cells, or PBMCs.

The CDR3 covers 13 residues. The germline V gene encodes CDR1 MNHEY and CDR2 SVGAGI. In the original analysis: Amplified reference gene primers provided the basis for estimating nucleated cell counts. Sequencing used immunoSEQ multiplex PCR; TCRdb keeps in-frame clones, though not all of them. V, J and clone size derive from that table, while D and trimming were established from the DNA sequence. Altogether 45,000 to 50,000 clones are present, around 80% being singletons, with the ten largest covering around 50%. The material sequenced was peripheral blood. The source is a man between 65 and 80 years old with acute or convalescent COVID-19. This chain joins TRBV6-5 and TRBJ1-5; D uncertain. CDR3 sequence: CLSKGEGNQPQHF. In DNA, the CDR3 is TGTCTAAGTAAGGGAGAAGGCAATCAGCCCCAGCATTTT.